This T cell receptor (beta chain) was captured in a study of blood T cell repertoires in COVID-19. Study context: Donors in the United States, Italy and Spain gave samples during acute or convalescent COVID-19. Nucleic acid was either cDNA or gDNA, and it came from T cells, B-cell-depleted T cells, or PBMCs.

This clone was recorded at least ten times. At one end the junction does not follow the germline gene, possibly because of a read error. Per the authors' pipeline: Estimation of nucleated cell counts was performed using reference gene primer amplification. The data were produced by immunoSEQ multiplex PCR, yet TCRdb's version contains in-frame clones alone and is incomplete. V, J and clone size are those of that table, while D and trimming were read from the DNA. The sample has over 120,000 clones, less than 80% seen once. Looked up from germline, CDR1 is SNHLY and CDR2 is FYNNEI. The CDR3 length is 11 residues.

V gene TRBV2 combines with J gene TRBJ1-4, with D unclear. This receptor was obtained from a woman over 75 with active or convalescent COVID-19. Sequenced sample: peripheral blood. DNA of the CDR3: TGTGCCAGCAGTGATGCGGCGAGATCGATTTTT. This gives the protein CASSDAARSIF.